This T cell receptor (beta chain) was observed in a study of technical replicates of blood from a handful of donors (TCRdb year 2017). The cysteine opens and the phenylalanine closes a CDR3 of 16 amino acids. Left in the record is the CDR3 DNA by itself, 48 bases read in frame from the first base. V has 0 bases trimmed and J has 4 bases trimmed; junction bases matching no gene number 6. For CDR1 and CDR2, the germline V gene (reference sequence) lists GTSNPN and SVGIG. Libraries came from the immunoSEQ multiplex PCR assay. As stored in TCRdb, this immuneACCESS dataset retains in-frame rearrangements with V and J assigned. A fraction of the clones does not appear; measured against another copy, unresolved V genes explain less than half of the discrepancy, and the remainder lacks a known reason. The sample profile shows some 13,000 clones; about 80% of them were found once. Roughly 12% of the sample rests with the top ten.

As to this clone: Its antigen target is currently unknown. Base qualities are missing; no much larger clone stands one base away.

Recombination joined TRBV30 with TRBJ2-3, with 11 bases in between that match TRBD2. The source is a human donor in good health. Material: PBMCs. CDR3 loop: CAWSVGLAGVADTQYF. At the DNA level, the sequence is TGTGCCTGGAGTGTAGGACTAGCGGGTGTTGCAGATACGCAGTATTTT.